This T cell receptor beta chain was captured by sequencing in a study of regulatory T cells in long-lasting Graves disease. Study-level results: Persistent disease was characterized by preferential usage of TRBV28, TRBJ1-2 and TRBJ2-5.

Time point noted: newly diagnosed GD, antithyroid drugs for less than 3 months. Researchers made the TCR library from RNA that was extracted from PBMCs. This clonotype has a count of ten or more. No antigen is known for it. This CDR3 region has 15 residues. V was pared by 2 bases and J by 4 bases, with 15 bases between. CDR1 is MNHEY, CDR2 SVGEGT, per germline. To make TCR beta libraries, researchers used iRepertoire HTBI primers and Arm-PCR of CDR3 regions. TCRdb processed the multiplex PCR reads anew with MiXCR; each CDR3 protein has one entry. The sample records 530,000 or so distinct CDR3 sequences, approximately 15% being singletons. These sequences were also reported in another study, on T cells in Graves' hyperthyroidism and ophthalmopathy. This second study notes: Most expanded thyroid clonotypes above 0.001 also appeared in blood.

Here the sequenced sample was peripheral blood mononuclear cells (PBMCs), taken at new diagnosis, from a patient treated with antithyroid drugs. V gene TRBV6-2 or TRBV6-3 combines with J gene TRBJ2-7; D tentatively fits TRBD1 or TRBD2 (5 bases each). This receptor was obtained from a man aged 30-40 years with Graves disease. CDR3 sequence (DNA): TGTGCCAGCAGTTACACCGGGACCCTTGTATACGAGCAGTACTTC. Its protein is CASSYTGTLVYEQYF.